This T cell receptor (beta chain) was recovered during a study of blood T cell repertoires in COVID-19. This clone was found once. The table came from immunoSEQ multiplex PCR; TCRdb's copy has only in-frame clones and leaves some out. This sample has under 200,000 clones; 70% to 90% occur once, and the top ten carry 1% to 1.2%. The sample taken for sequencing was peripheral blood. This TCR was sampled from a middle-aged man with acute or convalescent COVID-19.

The CDR3 region is CASSLYRGSPLHF. For the CDR3, the DNA is TGTGCCAGCAGCCTCTACAGGGGTTCACCCCTCCACTTT. The chain joins TRBV7-3 to TRBJ1-6, with 7 bases matching TRBD1. This CDR3 comprises 13 residues. With V trimmed by 5 bases and J by 9 bases, 4 bases remained unmatched. Germline CDR1 is SGHTA and CDR2 is FQGTGA.